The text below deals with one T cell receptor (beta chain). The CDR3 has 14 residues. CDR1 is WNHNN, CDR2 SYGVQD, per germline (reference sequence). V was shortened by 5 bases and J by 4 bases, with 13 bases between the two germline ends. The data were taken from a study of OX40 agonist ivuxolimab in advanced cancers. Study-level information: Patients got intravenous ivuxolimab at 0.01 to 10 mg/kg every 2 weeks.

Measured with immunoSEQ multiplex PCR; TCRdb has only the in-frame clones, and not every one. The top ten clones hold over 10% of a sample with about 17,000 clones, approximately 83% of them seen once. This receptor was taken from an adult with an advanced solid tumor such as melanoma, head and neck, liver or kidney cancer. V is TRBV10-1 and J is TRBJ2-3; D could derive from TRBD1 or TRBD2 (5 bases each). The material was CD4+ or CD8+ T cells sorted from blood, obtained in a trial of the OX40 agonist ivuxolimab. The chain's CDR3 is CASSPWDVPDTQYF. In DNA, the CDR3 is TGCGCCAGCAGTCCCTGGGACGTCCCAGATACGCAGTATTTT.